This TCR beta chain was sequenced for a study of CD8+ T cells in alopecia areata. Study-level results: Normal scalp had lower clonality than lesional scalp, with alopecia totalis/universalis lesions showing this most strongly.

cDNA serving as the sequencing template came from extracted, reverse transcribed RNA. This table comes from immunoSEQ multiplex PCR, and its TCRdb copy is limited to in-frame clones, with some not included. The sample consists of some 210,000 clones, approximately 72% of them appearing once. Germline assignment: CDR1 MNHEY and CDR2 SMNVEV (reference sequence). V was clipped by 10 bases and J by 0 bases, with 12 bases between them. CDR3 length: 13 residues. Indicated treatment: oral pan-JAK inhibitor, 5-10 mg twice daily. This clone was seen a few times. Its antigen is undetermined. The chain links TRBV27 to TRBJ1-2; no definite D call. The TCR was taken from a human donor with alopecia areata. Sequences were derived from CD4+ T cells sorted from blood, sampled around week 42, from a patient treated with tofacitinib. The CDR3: CATGVDPNYGYTF. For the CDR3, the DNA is TGTGCCACCGGAGTGGATCCTAACTATGGCTACACCTTC.